The clone carrying this TCR beta chain was recorded a few times. TCRdb re-called the RACE reads through MiXCR, storing one row per CDR3 protein. Among 85,000 to 130,000 distinct CDR3 sequences, roughly 12% were seen once, and the ten largest hold roughly 1.5%. V lost 3 bases and J 1 base, leaving 9 bases between the germline ends. CDR3 size: 14 residues. Germline V gives CDR1 MGHRA, CDR2 YSYEKL. Time point meaning: pre-sensitization, week 0. Sample treatment: therapeutic diphenylcyclopropenone sensitization with weekly scalp DPC. The sample originates from a study of human T cells and chemical hapten exposure. Study-wide context: There were per-sample TCR yield variations, arising mainly from small pooled library volume differences.

Source: whole blood, taken in connection with sensitization to the hapten diphenylcyclopropenone (DPC). The V gene is TRBV4-1, the J gene TRBJ2-5; TRBD2 is a possible D gene (5 bases). This sequence originates from a woman between 45 and 60 years old with alopecia areata. Some clones in this sample may be carry-over from other donors' samples. The CDR3 DNA reads TGCGCCAGCAGCCACCCGGACTTCCAAGAGACCCAGTACTTC. This encodes CASSHPDFQETQYF.